These 17 T cell receptor beta chains were sequenced from one sample in a study of prognosis after radiotherapy for stage I lung cancer. Two-round multiplex PCR amplified TCR beta CDR3 from genomic DNA. It was primers specific to each TRBV and TRBJ gene that first-round PCR used. Each CDR3 protein is one row after TCRdb ran MiXCR on the multiplex PCR reads. The sample includes some 38,000 distinct CDR3 sequences, around 22% of them seen just once. Sequenced material: PBMCs, taken before or after stereotactic body radiation therapy (not recorded which). These receptors were obtained from a donor aged 50 or older with non-small cell lung cancer.

The chain employs TRBV28 and TRBJ2-7; D perhaps matches TRBD1 (7 bases). The CDR3 spans 14 residues. Deletions cut 2 bases from V and 8 bases from J, with 16 bases between. Germline assignment: CDR1 MDHEN and CDR2 SYDVKM. This CDR3 is CASSLRQGGAKQYF. In nucleotides, the CDR3 is TGTGCCAGCAGTTTAAGGCAGGGGGGCGCTAAGCAGTACTTC.

The sample holds many counts of this clonotype. The V gene is TRBV7-8, the J gene TRBJ1-5; D gene uncertain. This CDR3 is built from 16 residues. Trimming removed 1 base from V and 1 base from J, with 11 bases in between. Germline V gene sequence: CDR1 SGHVS, CDR2 FQNEAQ. This CDR3 is CASSLVGLWSNQPQHF. The CDR3 DNA reads as TGTGCCAGCAGCTTAGTTGGATTGTGGAGCAATCAGCCCCAGCATTTT. The full variable domain, its missing parts supplied by reference TRBV7-8 and TRBJ1-5, is GAGVSQSPRYKVAKRGQDVALRCDPISGHVSLFWYQQALGQGPEFLTYFQNEAQLDKSGLPSDRFFAERPEGSVSTLKIQRTQQEDSAVYLCASSLVGLWSNQPQHFGDGTRLSIL.

This clonotype was counted at least ten times. The chain joins TRBV11-2 to TRBJ2-5, with TRBD2 matching 7 bases. Trimming removed 6 bases from V and 3 bases from J; junction bases left unmatched: 7. The V gene's germline CDR1 is SGHAT and CDR2 FQNNGV. The CDR3 is 14 residues long. Here the CDR3 DNA reads TGTGCCAGCAGATCCAGCGGGGCCAAAGAGACCCAGTACTTC. This sequence encodes CASRSSGAKETQYF.

This clonotype was counted ten times or more. The chain employs TRBV5-1 and TRBJ2-5; D is possibly TRBD1 or TRBD2 (5 bases each). The V gene's germline CDR1 is SGHRS and CDR2 YFSETQ. Trimming left V 6 bases short and J 8 bases short, with 23 bases between. CDR3 size: 15 residues. CDR3 in amino acids: CASTSGQTSRGTQYF. The CDR3 DNA reads TGCGCCAGCACCTCCGGACAAACCTCGAGGGGAACCCAGTACTTC.

This clonotype was detected ten times or more. This chain links TRBV6-4 with TRBJ1-5; maybe TRBD1 (5 bases). CDR3 length: 15 amino acids. Germline V gene sequence: CDR1 MRHNA, CDR2 SNTAGT. V was trimmed by 6 bases and J by 8 bases, leaving 20 bases between them. CDR3 region: CASRAPTGLGEPQHF. For the CDR3, the DNA is TGTGCCAGCAGGGCCCCCACAGGATTGGGAGAGCCCCAGCATTTT.

This clonotype was recorded at least ten times. The chain combines TRBV4-2 with TRBJ1-2; D ambiguous. CDR3 length: 14 amino acids. CDR1 is LGHNA and CDR2 is YNFKEQ in the germline V gene. V lost 4 bases to trimming and J lost 8 bases, with 17 bases between them. The CDR3 nucleotides read TGTGCCAGCAGCCCTATGGACTCTCCAAGCGGCTACACCTTC. Its translation: CASSPMDSPSGYTF.

A note on this clonotype: Here the CDR3 omits its conserved ending phenylalanine or tryptophan, so a read error is the likely source. V gene TRBV12-3 or TRBV12-4 combines with J gene TRBJ1-2; no firm D call. CDR3 size: 11 residues. The V end was cut by 8 bases, the J end by 8 bases, with 12 bases between. The CDR3 nucleotides read TGTGCCAGCGGAGGATTTCGGGGCTACACCTCC. This translates into CASGGFRGYTS.

This clonotype was detected many times. J is TRBJ1-4 and V is TRBV12-3 or TRBV12-4, with D hard to call. The CDR3 is 15 residues long. The V and J ends lost 5 bases and 7 bases respectively, with 17 bases between them. The DNA of the CDR3 is TGTGCCAGCAGTCCCCCCTTCGAGGCGGGTGAAAAACTGTTTTTT. Translating gives CASSPPFEAGEKLFF.

Comments on this clonotype: With a much larger clone just one base away, this may be a read error. This sequence joins TRBV7-2 and TRBJ2-7; TRBD1 might be the D (5 bases). Trimming pared 7 bases from V and 4 bases from J, leaving 14 bases between. In germline, CDR1 is SGHTA, CDR2 FQGNSA. The CDR3 has 13 amino acids. The CDR3 reads CASIFDQGYEQYF. CDR3 DNA: TGTGCCAGCATCTTTGACCAGGGATACGAGCAGTACTTC.

This clonotype was picked up many times. The V gene is TRBV29-1, the J gene TRBJ2-1, with D perhaps assigned TRBD1 or TRBD2 (5 bases each). Germline values: CDR1 SQVTM, CDR2 ANQGSEA. Deletions cut 8 bases from V and 7 bases from J, with 18 bases between. The CDR3 is 13 amino acids. In DNA form, the CDR3 reads TGCAGCTCCGGGACGAAGGGATCAAATGAGCAGTTCTTC. Its protein is CSSGTKGSNEQFF.

The gene calls are TRBV6-2 or TRBV6-3 and TRBJ2-2; possible D gene TRBD2, 6 bases. Germline CDR1 MNHEY, CDR2 SVGEGT. With 10 bases removed from V and 7 bases from J, the gap between germline ends came to 7 bases. The CDR3 spans 10 residues. In DNA form, the CDR3 reads TGTGCCACCGGGGGCGGGGAGCTGTTTTTT. Protein: CATGGGELFF.

For the CDR3, the DNA is TGTGCCAGCAGACAGGGGTCTTGGTCACCCCTCCACTTT. Encoded protein: CASRQGSWSPLHF. This chain uses TRBV28 with TRBJ1-6; 7 positions match TRBD1. With V trimmed by 6 bases and J by 10 bases, 6 bases remained unmatched. The CDR3 covers 13 residues. Germline V gene sequence: CDR1 MDHEN, CDR2 SYDVKM.

This clonotype was seen at least ten times. The chain is built from TRBV2 and TRBJ2-3, with TRBD2 identical over 9 bases. Germline CDR1 is SNHLY and CDR2 is FYNNEI. CDR3 size: 15 residues. The V and J ends lost 4 bases and 5 bases, in that order; junction bases with no gene match: 7. CDR3 sequence: CASSGERGVKDTQYF. As DNA, the CDR3 is TGTGCCAGCAGTGGAGAGCGGGGGGTTAAAGATACGCAGTATTTT.

The genes are TRBV5-1 and TRBJ2-1; tentative D call: TRBD2 (6 bases). Trimming took 4 bases from V and 7 from J, leaving 24 bases between them. Germline CDR1 SGHRS, CDR2 YFSETQ. This CDR3 comprises 17 residues. CDR3 in DNA: TGCGCCAGCAGCCTACCGGGACTCCCATTATTGGCAAATGAGCAGTTCTTC. This encodes CASSLPGLPLLANEQFF.

This clonotype came up many times. The V and J genes are TRBV20-1 and TRBJ1-4, with a possible D match to TRBD1 (6 bases). Per the germline V gene, CDR1 is DFQATT and CDR2 is SNEGSKA (reference sequence). V was trimmed by 3 bases and J by 8 bases, leaving 16 bases between them. The CDR3 has 14 amino acids. The CDR3 DNA follows: TGCAGTGCTAGTGAGGGGGGCACTATGGAAAAACTGTTTTTT. Translating it yields CSASEGGTMEKLFF.

Many counts were recorded for this clonotype. The chain couples TRBV5-6 to TRBJ2-5; a possible D gene is TRBD2 (6 bases). This CDR3 has 13 residues. In germline, CDR1 is SGHDT, CDR2 YYEEEE. Trimming took 0 bases from V and 4 from J, leaving 7 bases between them. CDR3 sequence (DNA): TGTGCCAGCAGCTTGGCCGGGGGAGAGACCCAGTACTTC. Residues: CASSLAGGETQYF.

As concerns this clonotype: This may be a read error: a much more frequent sequence differs by one nucleotide. The chain has TRBV6-1 and TRBJ2-5, with a weak D call TRBD2 (5 bases). The germline V gene has CDR1 MNHNS and CDR2 SASEGT. V dropped 6 bases and J dropped 5 bases, with 10 bases sitting between them. The length of the CDR3 is 12 residues. The CDR3 region is CASRTTGETQYF. The CDR3 DNA follows: TGTGCCAGCAGGACCACGGGGGAGACCCAGTACTTC.